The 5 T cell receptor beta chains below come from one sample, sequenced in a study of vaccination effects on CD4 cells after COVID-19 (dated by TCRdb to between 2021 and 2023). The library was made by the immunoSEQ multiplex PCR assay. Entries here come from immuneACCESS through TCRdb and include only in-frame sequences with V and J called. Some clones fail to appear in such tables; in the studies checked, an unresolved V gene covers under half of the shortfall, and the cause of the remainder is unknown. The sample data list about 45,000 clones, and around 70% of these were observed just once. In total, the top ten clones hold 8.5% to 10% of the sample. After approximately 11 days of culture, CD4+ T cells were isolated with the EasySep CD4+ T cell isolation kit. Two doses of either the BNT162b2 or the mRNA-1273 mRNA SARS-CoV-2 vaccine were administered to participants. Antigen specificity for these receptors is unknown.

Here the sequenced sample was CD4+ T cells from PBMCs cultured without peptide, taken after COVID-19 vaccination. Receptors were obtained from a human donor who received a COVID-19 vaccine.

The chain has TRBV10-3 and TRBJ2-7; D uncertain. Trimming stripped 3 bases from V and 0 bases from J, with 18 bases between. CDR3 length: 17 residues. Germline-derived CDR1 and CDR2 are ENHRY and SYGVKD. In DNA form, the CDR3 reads TGTGCCATCAGTGACCTCCTGGACGTTAGTTCCTCCTACGAGCAGTACTTC. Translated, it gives CAISDLLDVSSSYEQYF.

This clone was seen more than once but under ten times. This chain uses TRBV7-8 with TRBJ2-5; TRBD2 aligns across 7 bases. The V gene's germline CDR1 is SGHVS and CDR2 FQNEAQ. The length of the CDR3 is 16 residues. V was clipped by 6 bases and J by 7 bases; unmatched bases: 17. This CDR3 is CASSFTRTRRQVTQYF. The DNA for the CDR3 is TGTGCCAGCAGTTTTACCCGGACTAGGAGGCAGGTGACCCAGTACTTC.

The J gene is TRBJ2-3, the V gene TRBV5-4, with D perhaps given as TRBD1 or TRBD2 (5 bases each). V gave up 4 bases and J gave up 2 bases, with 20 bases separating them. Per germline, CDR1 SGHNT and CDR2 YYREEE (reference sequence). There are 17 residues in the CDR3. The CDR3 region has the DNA TGTGCCAGCAGCACATTTTCCACCGGGACGGACACAGATACGCAGTATTTT. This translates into CASSTFSTGTDTDTQYF.

The CDR3 loop is CASSPDTSGGAPGELFF. For the CDR3, the DNA is TGCGCCAGCAGCCCCGACACTAGCGGGGGGGCCCCCGGGGAGCTGTTTTTT. The V and J genes are TRBV5-1 and TRBJ2-2; TRBD2 agrees at 13 bases. Germline V gene data show CDR1 as SGHRS and CDR2 as YFSETQ. This CDR3 is 17 amino acids long. Trimming at V came to 4 bases and at J to 6 bases, leaving 9 bases not matched to a gene.

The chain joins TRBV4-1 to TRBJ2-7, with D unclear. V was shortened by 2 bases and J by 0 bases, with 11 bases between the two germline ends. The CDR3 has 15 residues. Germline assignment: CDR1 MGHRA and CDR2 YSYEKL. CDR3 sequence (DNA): TGCGCCAGCAGCCAACCCCTGACAAACTCCTACGAGCAGTACTTC. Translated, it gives CASSQPLTNSYEQYF.